The clone carrying this T cell receptor beta chain was seen only a few times. Its antigen remains unknown. The CDR3 covers 13 residues. V was trimmed by 4 bases and J by 11 bases, leaving 17 bases between them. Per the germline V gene, CDR1 is MDHEN and CDR2 is SYDVKM. Next came a second PCR, run for about 7 to 12 cycles, which used a sample-barcoded 5' primer along with a J-beta primer mix. Template switching added a 12-random-nucleotide identifier to every cDNA molecule. MiXCR, run by TCRdb on the 5' RACE reads, gives a single entry per CDR3 protein. The repertoire holds over 700,000 distinct CDR3 sequences, with 53% as singletons. The data are from a study of blood T cells in healthy people across ages. Study results and caveats: Naive T cell percentage and TCR beta diversity correlated strongly.

Caucasian, healthy and from Russia, the donors were aged between about 6 and 90. Source material: blood. The V gene is TRBV28, the J gene TRBJ2-5; D uncertain. The TCR was taken from an elderly man in good health. The CDR3: CASSSPSYNEQYF. In DNA, the CDR3 is TGTGCCAGCAGTTCTCCCAGTTACAATGAGCAGTACTTC.